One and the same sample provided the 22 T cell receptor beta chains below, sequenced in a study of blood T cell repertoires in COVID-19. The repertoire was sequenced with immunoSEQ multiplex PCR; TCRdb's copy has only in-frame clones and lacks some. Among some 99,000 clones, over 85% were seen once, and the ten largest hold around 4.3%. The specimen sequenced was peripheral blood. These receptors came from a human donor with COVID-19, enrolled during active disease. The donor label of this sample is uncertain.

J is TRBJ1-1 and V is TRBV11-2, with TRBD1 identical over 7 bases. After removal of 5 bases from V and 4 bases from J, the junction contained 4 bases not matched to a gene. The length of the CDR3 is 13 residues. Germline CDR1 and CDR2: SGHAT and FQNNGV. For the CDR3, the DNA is TGTGCCAGCAGCCTGGGACAGAGCACTGAAGCTTTCTTT. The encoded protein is CASSLGQSTEAFF.

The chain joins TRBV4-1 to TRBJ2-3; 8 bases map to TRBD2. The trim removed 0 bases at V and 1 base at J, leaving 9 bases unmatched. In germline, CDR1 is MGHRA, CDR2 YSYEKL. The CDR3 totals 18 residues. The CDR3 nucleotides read TGCGCCAGCAGCCAAGATCAGGAGCGGGAGATCGGCACAGATACGCAGTATTTT. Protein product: CASSQDQEREIGTDTQYF.

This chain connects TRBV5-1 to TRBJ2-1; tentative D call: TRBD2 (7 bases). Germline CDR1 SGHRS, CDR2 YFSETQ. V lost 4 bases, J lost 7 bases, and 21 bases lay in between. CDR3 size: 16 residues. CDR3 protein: CASSGGRGSPQNEQFF. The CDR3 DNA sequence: TGCGCCAGCAGCGGGGGGCGGGGGAGTCCTCAGAATGAGCAGTTCTTC.

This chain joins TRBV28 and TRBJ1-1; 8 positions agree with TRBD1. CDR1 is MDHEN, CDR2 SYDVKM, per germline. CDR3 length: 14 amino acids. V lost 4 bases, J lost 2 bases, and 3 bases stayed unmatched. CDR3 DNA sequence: TGTGCCAGCAGTTCGACAGGGGACAACACTGAAGCTTTCTTT. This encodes CASSSTGDNTEAFF.

Here the CDR3 reads CASSIGPGGDTQYF. The CDR3 region has the DNA TGTGCCAGTAGTATAGGTCCAGGGGGAGATACGCAGTATTTT. The rearrangement links TRBV19 to TRBJ2-3; TRBD1 matches 7 bases. Trimming at V came to 1 base and at J to 5 bases, leaving 3 bases not matched to a gene. The germline V gene has CDR1 LNHDA and CDR2 SQIVND (reference sequence). This CDR3 comprises 14 residues.

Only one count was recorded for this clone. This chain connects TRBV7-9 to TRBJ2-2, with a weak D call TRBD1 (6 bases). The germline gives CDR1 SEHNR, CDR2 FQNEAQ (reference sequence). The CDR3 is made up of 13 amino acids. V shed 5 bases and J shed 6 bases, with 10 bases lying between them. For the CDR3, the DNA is TGTGCCAGCAGCCTCGGACAGTCCGGGGAGCTGTTTTTT. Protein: CASSLGQSGELFF.

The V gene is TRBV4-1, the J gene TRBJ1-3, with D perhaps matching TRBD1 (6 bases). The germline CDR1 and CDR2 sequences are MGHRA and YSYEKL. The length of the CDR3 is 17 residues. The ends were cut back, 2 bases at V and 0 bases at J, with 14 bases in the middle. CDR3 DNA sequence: TGCGCCAGCAGCCAACAAAAAGGGGGGGTCTCTGGAAACACCATATATTTT. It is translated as CASSQQKGGVSGNTIYF.

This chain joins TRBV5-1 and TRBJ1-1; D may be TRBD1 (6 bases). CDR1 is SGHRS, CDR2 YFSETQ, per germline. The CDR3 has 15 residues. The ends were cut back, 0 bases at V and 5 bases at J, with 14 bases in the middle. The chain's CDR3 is CASSLDRAVYTEAFF. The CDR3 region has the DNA TGCGCCAGCAGCTTGGACAGGGCCGTTTATACTGAAGCTTTCTTT.

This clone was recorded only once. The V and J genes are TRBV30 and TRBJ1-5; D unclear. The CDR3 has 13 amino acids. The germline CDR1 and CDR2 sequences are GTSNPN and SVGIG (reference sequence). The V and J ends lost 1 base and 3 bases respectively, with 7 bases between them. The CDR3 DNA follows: TGTGCCTGGAGTGGAGGCCTCAATCAGCCCCAGCATTTT. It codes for CAWSGGLNQPQHF. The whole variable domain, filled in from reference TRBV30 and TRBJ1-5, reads SQTIHQWPATLVQPVGSPLSLECTVEGTSNPNLYWYRQAAGRGLQLLFYSVGIGQISSEVPQNLSASRPQDRQFILSSKKLLLSDSGFYLCAWSGGLNQPQHFGDGTRLSIL.

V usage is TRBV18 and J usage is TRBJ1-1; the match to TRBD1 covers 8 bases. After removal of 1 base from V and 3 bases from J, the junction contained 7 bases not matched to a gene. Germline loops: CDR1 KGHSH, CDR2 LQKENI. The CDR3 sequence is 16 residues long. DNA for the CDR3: TGTGCCAGCTCACCACGGGCGCAGGGGGCGGACACTGAAGCTTTCTTT. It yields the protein CASSPRAQGADTEAFF.

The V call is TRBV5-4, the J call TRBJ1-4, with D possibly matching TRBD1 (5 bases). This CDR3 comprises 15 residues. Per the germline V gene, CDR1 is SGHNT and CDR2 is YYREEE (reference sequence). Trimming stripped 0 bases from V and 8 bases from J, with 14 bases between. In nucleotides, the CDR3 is TGTGCCAGCAGCTTGGACGGGGGAGGTGACGAAAAACTGTTTTTT. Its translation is CASSLDGGGDEKLFF.

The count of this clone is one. The CDR3 reads CASWGGTRYTF. The CDR3 nucleotides read TGTGCCAGCTGGGGGGGAACCCGCTACACCTTC. This chain links TRBV5-4 with TRBJ1-2; D may be TRBD1 (5 bases). CDR3 size: 11 residues. The germline V gene has CDR1 SGHNT and CDR2 YYREEE (reference sequence). V lost 7 bases to trimming and J lost 9 bases, with 13 bases between them.

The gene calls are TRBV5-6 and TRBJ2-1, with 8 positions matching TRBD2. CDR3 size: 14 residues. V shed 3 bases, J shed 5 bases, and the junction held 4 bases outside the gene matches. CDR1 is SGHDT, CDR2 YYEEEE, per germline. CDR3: CASSYPTSDNEQFF. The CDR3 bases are TGTGCCAGCAGCTACCCGACTAGCGACAATGAGCAGTTCTTC.

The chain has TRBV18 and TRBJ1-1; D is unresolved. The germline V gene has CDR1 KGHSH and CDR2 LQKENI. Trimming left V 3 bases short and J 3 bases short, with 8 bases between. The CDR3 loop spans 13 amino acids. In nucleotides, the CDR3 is TGTGCCAGCTCACCCAGTGTCTACACTGAAGCTTTCTTT. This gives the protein CASSPSVYTEAFF.

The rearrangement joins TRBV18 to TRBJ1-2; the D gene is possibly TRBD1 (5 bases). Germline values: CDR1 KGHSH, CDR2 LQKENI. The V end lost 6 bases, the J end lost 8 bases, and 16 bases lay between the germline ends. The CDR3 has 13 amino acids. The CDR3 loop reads CASSPDSKGGYTF. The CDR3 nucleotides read TGTGCCAGCTCGCCCGACAGCAAGGGAGGCTACACCTTC.

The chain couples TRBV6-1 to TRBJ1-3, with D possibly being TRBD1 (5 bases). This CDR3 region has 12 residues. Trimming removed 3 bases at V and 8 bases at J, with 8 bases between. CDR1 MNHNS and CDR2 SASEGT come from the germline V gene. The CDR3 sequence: CASSEQGYTIYF. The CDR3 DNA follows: TGTGCCAGCAGTGAGCAGGGATACACCATATATTTT.

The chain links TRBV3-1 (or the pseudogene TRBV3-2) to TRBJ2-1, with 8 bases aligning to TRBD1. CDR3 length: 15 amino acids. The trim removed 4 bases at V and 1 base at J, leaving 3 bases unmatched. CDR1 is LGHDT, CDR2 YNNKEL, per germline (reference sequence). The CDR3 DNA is TGTGCCAGCAGCCCTCGACAGGGGTCCTACAATGAGCAGTTCTTC. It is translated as CASSPRQGSYNEQFF.

In DNA, the CDR3 is TGTGCCAGCAGTAACACAGGGATCTCCTACGAGCAGTACTTC. It translates to CASSNTGISYEQYF. The rearrangement links TRBV6-5 to TRBJ2-7, with D possibly TRBD1 on 6 matching bases. The V gene lost 5 bases and the J gene lost 0 bases, with 11 bases spanning the gap. Germline values: CDR1 MNHEY, CDR2 SVGAGI. The CDR3 runs to 14 residues.

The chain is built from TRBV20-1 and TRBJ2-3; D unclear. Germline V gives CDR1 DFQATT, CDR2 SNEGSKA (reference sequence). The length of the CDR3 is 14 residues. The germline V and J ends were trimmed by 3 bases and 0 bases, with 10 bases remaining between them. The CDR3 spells CSASVAASTDTQYF. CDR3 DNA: TGCAGTGCTAGTGTGGCGGCTAGCACAGATACGCAGTATTTT.

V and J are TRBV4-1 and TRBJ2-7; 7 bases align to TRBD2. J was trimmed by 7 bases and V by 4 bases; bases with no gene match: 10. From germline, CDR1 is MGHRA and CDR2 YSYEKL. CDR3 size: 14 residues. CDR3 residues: CASSRDPMGGEQYF. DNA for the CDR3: TGCGCCAGCAGCCGGGACCCTATGGGAGGGGAGCAGTACTTC.

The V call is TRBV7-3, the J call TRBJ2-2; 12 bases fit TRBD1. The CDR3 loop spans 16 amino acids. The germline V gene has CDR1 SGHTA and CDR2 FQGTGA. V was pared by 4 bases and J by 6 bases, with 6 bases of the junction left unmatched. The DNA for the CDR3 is TGTGCCAGCAGCTCTCAGGGACAGGGGGCGTCCGGGGAGCTGTTTTTT. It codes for CASSSQGQGASGELFF.

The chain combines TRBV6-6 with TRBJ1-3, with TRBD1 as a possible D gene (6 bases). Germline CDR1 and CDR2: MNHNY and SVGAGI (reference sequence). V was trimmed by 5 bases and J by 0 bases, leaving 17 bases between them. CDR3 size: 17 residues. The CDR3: CASSPYQGGDSGNTIYF. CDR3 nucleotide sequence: TGTGCCAGCAGTCCTTATCAAGGGGGGGACTCTGGAAACACCATATATTTT.